The rows below give T cell receptor beta chains drawn from one sample of a study of graft-versus-host responses after intestinal transplantation. The table came from immunoSEQ multiplex PCR; TCRdb's copy has only in-frame clones and leaves some out. Counted here are over 120,000 clones, roughly 91% occurring once; the ten biggest clones make up about 0.18%. No antigens are known for them. The sample was unstimulated CD4+ T cells sorted from spleen or lymph node cells, taken before intestinal transplant. The receptor source for this set is a human donor who received an intestinal transplant. Each CDR3 is given with its conserved first and last residue. The D gene is left open where the match is weak. Size is stated for part of the rows, as once, few or many counts, or as a class when the clone is expanded.

TRBV14	-	15	-	TRBJ1-5	TGTGCCAGCAGCCAAGGGGGGGGAGTCGGTCAGCCCCAGCATTTT	CASSQGGGVGQPQHF
TRBV19	-	16	TRBD2	TRBJ2-2	TGTGCCAGTAGTGATGTAGCGGGAGGGCGAGGCGGGGAGCTGTTTTTT	CASSDVAGGRGGELFF
TRBV30	-	13	-	TRBJ1-1	TGTGCCTGGAGTCGGGGGGCTGACACTGAAGCTTTCTTT	CAWSRGADTEAFF
TRBV7-3	-	14	-	TRBJ2-2	TGTGCCAGCAGCGAAGGCTACAGGTTTGGGGAGCTGTTTTTT	CASSEGYRFGELFF
TRBV29-1	-	14	-	TRBJ2-1	TGCAGCGTCGTGGGGGGGACAGCATACAATGAGCAGTTCTTC	CSVVGGTAYNEQFF
TRBV28	-	15	TRBD1	TRBJ1-1	TGTGCCAGCAGCAGTGGGACAGGGCGTAACACTGAAGCTTTCTTT	CASSSGTGRNTEAFF
TRBV20-1	-	11	TRBD2	TRBJ2-1	TGCGGTTGCGCGGGAGCATATGAGCAGTTCTTC	CGCAGAYEQFF
TRBV4-1	once	18	-	TRBJ2-7	TGCGCCAGCAGCCAAGAACCCAGCGGATCCTCCCCATCCTACGAGCAGTACTTC	CASSQEPSGSSPSYEQYF
TRBV27	-	17	TRBD2	TRBJ2-3	TGTGCCAGCTCTCCTAGCGGGAGAGCTGCTAGCACAGATACGCAGTATTTT	CASSPSGRAASTDTQYF
TRBV2	-	11	-	TRBJ1-2	TGTGCCAGCAGCACTTTAAGTGGCTACACCTTC	CASSTLSGYTF
TRBV9	-	13	-	TRBJ2-3	TGTGCCAGCAGCGTCGAGGGCACAGATACGCAGTATTTT	CASSVEGTDTQYF
TRBV9	-	12	-	TRBJ2-1	TGTGCCAGCAGCGACCCCATGGATGAGCAGTTCTTC	CASSDPMDEQFF
TRBV4-2	-	18	-	TRBJ2-6	TGTGCCAGCAGCCAAGAAGGGACGACGATCTCTGGGGCCAACGTCCTGACTTTC	CASSQEGTTISGANVLTF
TRBV5-1	-	15	TRBD1	TRBJ2-2	TGCGCCAGCAGCTGGGGACAGGGTCAAACCGGGGAGCTGTTTTTT	CASSWGQGQTGELFF
TRBV5-1	-	15	-	TRBJ1-4	TGCGCCAGCAGAACGGGAGCGGCAGAGAATGAAAAACTGTTTTTT	CASRTGAAENEKLFF
TRBV30	-	13	-	TRBJ1-1	TGTGCCTGGAGTCGCGGTCGGGACCTTGAAGCTTTCTTT	CAWSRGRDLEAFF
TRBV6-1	-	15	TRBD1	TRBJ2-7	TGTGCCAGCAGAGAACAGGGGGCTAGGGGATACGAGCAGTACTTC	CASREQGARGYEQYF
TRBV25-1	-	13	-	TRBJ2-1	TGTGCCAGCAGCCTTGAACTCTACAATGAGCAGTTCTTC	CASSLELYNEQFF
TRBV5-5	few	16	-	TRBJ1-5	TGTGCCAGCAGCTGGGGGGCGGAGGGCGGGAATCAGCCCCAGCATTTT	CASSWGAEGGNQPQHF
TRBV4-3	-	16	-	TRBJ1-2	TGCGCCAGCAGCCAGGCAACAGGGCTTGGGGGCTATGGCTACACCTTC	CASSQATGLGGYGYTF
TRBV19	-	16	TRBD2	TRBJ2-1	TGTGCCAGTAGTATCCCAGTAGCGGGAGGGGTCAATGAGCAGTTCTTC	CASSIPVAGGVNEQFF
TRBV19	-	15	-	TRBJ1-2	TGTGCCAGTAGGCCCCGGGGTGGGGAGAACCATGGCTACACCTTC	CASRPRGGENHGYTF
TRBV11-2	-	15	-	TRBJ1-3	TGTGCCAGCAGCTTAGTTGCAGGCTCTGGAAACACCATATATTTT	CASSLVAGSGNTIYF
TRBV18	-	13	-	TRBJ1-2	TGTGCCAGCTCACCGGGTAAAGCGGAAGGCTACACCTTC	CASSPGKAEGYTF
TRBV19	-	16	TRBD1	TRBJ1-2	TGTGCCAGTCTTTATCGAGACACAGGGGCTAACTATGGCTACACCTTC	CASLYRDTGANYGYTF
TRBV7-8	-	17	TRBD2	TRBJ2-1	TGTGCCAGCAGCTTAGGACAGGGACTAGCGAAAAGGAATGAGCAGTTCTTC	CASSLGQGLAKRNEQFF
TRBV2	-	14	-	TRBJ2-7	TGTGCCAGCAGTGAAGCATTCGGGAGTGGCGAGCAGTACTTC	CASSEAFGSGEQYF
TRBV27	-	15	-	TRBJ1-5	TGTGCCAGCAGTTATTCAGGGCTTAGCAATCAGCCCCAGCATTTT	CASSYSGLSNQPQHF
TRBV27	-	13	TRBD1	TRBJ1-5	TGTGCCAGCAAAACAGGGGGCAATCAGCCCCAGCATTTT	CASKTGGNQPQHF
TRBV7-9	-	16	-	TRBJ2-7	TGTGCCAGCAGCTTAGTCTCGGCAGGGGCGTCCTACAAGCAGTACTTC	CASSLVSAGASYKQYF
TRBV7-2	-	16	-	TRBJ1-3	TGTGCCAGCAGCTTTTTTGACAGTTCCCTTGATCCCACCATATATTTT	CASSFFDSSLDPTIYF
TRBV5-1	-	15	-	TRBJ2-7	TGCGCCAGCAGCTGGCAACAGGGTCCGACCTACGAGCAGTACTTC	CASSWQQGPTYEQYF
TRBV7-3	-	16	-	TRBJ1-2	TGTGCCAGCAGCTTAATGGGACTTCCACATGACTATGGCTACACCTTC	CASSLMGLPHDYGYTF
TRBV4-2	-	19	TRBD2	TRBJ2-1	TGTGCCAGCAGCCAACCGGGTGGTTTAGGGCGGGAGTCTGGAAATGAGCAGTTCTTC	CASSQPGGLGRESGNEQFF
TRBV6-1	-	15	TRBD2	TRBJ2-7	TGTGCCAGCAGCTTATTGACTAGCGGAAATTACGAGCAGTACTTC	CASSLLTSGNYEQYF
TRBV6-1	once	13	-	TRBJ1-3	TGTGCCAGCAGGACAGCTTCTGGAAACACCATATATTTT	CASRTASGNTIYF
TRBV30	-	12	-	TRBJ1-5	TGTGCCTGGAGTTCAGGGATACAGCCCCAGCATTTT	CAWSSGIQPQHF
TRBV6-9	-	15	-	TRBJ2-5	TGTGCCAGCAGACACCTCAGGACACCTCAAGAGACCCAGTACTTC	CASRHLRTPQETQYF
TRBV7-2	-	15	TRBD2	TRBJ2-1	TGTGCCAGCAGCTTAGGCGGGGGGAGCTACAATGAGCAGTTCTTC	CASSLGGGSYNEQFF
TRBV21-1	-	17	-	TRBJ1-1	TGTGCCAGCAGCAGGGCGGGACAGGGGGCCTCGAGGACTGAAGCTTTCTTT	CASSRAGQGASRTEAFF